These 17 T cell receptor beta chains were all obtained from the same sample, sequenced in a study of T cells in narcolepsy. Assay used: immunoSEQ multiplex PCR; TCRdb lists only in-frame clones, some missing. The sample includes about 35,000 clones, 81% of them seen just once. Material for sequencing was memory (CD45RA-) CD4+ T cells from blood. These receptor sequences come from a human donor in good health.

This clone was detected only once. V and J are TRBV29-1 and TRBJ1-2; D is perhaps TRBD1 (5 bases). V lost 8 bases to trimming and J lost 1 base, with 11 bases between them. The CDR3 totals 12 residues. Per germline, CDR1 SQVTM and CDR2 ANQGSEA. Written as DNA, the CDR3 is TGCAGCAGCCGGGGCAGTAACTATGGCTACACCTTC. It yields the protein CSSRGSNYGYTF.

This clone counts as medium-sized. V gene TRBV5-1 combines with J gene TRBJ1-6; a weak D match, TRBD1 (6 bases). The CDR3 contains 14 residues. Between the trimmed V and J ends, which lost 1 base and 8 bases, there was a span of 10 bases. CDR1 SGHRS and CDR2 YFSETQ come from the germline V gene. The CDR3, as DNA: TGCGCCAGCAGCTTGTCCGGGGGCGATTCACCCCTCCACTTT. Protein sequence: CASSLSGGDSPLHF.

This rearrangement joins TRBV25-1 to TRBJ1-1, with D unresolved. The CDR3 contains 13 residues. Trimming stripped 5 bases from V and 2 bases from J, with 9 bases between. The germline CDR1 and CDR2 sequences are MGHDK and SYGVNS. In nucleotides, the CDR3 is TGTGCCAGCAGTAACCGAGCCAACACTGAAGCTTTCTTT. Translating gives CASSNRANTEAFF.

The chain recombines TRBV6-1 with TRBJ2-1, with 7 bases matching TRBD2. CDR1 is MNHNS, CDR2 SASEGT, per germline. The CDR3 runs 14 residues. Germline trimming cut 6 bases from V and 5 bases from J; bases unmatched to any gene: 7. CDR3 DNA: TGTGCCAGCAGAAGTACCGGGACTAACAATGAGCAGTTCTTC. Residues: CASRSTGTNNEQFF.

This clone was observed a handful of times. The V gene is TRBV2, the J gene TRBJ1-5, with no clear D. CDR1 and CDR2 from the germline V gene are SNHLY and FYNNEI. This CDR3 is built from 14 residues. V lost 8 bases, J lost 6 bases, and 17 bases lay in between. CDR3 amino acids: CASGSALGSQPQHF. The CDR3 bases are TGTGCCAGCGGTTCGGCCTTGGGGAGTCAGCCCCAGCATTTT.

The CDR3 loop is CASSERKGWTTNEKLFF. The CDR3 DNA sequence: TGTGCCAGCAGTGAAAGGAAGGGTTGGACGACTAATGAAAAACTGTTTTTT. The chain employs TRBV6-1 and TRBJ1-4; D is ambiguous. The germline V and J ends were trimmed by 2 bases and 2 bases, with 15 bases remaining between them. Per the germline V gene, CDR1 is MNHNS and CDR2 is SASEGT. This CDR3 is built from 17 residues.

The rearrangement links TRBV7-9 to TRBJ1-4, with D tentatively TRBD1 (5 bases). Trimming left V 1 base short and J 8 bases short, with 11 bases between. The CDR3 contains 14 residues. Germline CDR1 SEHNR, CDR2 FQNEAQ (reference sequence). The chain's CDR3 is CASSLGSGREKLFF. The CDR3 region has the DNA TGTGCCAGCAGCTTAGGATCGGGACGGGAAAAACTGTTTTTT. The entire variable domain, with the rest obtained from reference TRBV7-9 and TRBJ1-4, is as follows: DTGVSQNPRHKITKRGQNVTFRCDPISEHNRLYWYRQTLGQGPEFLTYFQNEAQLEKSRLLSDRFSAERPKGSFSTLEIQRTEQGDSAMYLCASSLGSGREKLFFGSGTQLSVL.

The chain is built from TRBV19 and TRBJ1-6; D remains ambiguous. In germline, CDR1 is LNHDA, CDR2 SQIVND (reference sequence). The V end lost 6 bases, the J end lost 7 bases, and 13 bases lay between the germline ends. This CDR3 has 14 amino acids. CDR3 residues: CASSSRARNSPLHF. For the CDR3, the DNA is TGTGCCAGTAGCTCAAGGGCCAGGAATTCACCCCTCCACTTT.

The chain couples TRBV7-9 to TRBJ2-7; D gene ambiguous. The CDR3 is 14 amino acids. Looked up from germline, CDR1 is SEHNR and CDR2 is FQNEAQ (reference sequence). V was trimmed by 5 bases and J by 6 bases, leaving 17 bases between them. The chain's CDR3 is CASSPPGQSTEQYF. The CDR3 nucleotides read TGTGCCAGCAGCCCACCGGGCCAGTCGACCGAGCAGTACTTC.

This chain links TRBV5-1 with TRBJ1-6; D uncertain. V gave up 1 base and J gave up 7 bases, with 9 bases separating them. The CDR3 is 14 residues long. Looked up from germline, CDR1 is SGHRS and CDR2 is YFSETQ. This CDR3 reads CASSLNTGNSPLHF. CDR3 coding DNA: TGCGCCAGCAGCTTGAATACTGGGAATTCACCCCTCCACTTT. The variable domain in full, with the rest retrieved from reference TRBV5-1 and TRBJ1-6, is KAGVTQTPRYLIKTRGQQVTLSCSPISGHRSVSWYQQTPGQGLQFLFEYFSETQRNKGNFPGRFSGRQFSNSRSEMNVSTLELGDSALYLCASSLNTGNSPLHFGNGTRLTVT.

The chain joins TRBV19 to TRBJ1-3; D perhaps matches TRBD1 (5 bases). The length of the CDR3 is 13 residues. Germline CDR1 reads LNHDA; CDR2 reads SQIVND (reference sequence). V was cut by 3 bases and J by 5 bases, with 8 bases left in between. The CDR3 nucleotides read TGTGCCAGTAGTATGGGGGTGCGAAACACCATATATTTT. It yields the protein CASSMGVRNTIYF.

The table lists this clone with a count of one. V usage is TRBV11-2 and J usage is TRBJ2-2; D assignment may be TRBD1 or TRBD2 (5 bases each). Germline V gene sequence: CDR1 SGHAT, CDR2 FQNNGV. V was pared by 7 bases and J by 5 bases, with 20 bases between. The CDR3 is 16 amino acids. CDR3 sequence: CASNPSGRGGTGELFF. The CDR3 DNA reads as TGTGCCAGCAACCCCTCGGGCCGGGGCGGAACCGGGGAGCTGTTTTTT. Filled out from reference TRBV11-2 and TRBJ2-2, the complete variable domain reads EAGVAQSPRYKIIEKRQSVAFWCNPISGHATLYWYQQILGQGPKLLIQFQNNGVVDDSQLPKDRFSAERLKGVDSTLKIQPAKLEDSAVYLCASNPSGRGGTGELFFGEGSRLTVL.

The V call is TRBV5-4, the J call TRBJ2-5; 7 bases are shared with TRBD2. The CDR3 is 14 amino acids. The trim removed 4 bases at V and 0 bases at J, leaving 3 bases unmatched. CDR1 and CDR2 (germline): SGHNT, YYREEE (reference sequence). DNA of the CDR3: TGTGCCAGCAGCATTAGCGGGTACCAAGAGACCCAGTACTTC. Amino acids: CASSISGYQETQYF.

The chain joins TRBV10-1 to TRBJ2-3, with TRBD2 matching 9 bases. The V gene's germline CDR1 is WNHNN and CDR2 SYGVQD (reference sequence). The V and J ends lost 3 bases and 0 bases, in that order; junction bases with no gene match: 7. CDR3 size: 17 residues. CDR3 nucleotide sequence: TGCGCCAGCAGTGAAACGACTAGCGGTTCTAGCACAGATACGCAGTATTTT. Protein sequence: CASSETTSGSSTDTQYF.

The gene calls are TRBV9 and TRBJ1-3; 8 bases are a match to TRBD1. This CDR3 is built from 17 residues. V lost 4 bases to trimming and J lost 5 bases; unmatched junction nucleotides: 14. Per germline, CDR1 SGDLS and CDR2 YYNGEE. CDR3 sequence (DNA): TGTGCCAGCAGCCCACTCATCGGACAGGGCAGTAGAAACACCATATATTTT. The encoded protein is CASSPLIGQGSRNTIYF.

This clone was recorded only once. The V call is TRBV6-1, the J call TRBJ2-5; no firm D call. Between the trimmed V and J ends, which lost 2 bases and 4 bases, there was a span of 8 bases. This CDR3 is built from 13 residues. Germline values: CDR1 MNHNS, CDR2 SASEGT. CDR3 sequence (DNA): TGTGCCAGCAGTGAAACATGGAGAGAGACCCAGTACTTC. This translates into CASSETWRETQYF.

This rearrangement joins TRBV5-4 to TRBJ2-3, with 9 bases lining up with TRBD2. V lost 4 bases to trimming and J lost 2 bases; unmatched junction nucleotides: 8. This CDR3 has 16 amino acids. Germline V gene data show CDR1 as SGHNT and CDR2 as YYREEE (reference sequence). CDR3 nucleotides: TGTGCCAGCAGCCGGGCCCAGCGGGGGGACACAGATACGCAGTATTTT. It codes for CASSRAQRGDTDTQYF.